The 15 T cell receptor beta chains in this list originate from one sample, sequenced in a study of Ad26.COV2.S vaccination and SARS-CoV-2 variants. Specified treatment: roughly 18 received Ad26.COV2.S at low or high dose, single or two shots; roughly five received placebo; per-sample allocation not given. The investigators took samples on day 63 after the first vaccine or placebo injection. The assay was immunoSEQ multiplex PCR, and TCRdb's table has in-frame clones only and misses some. The sample yields fewer than 400,000 clones, about nine tenths seen once. Material: peripheral blood, obtained in a trial of Ad26.COV2.S vaccine versus placebo. These receptors were collected from a person aged 18-65 years who received the Ad26.COV2.S COVID-19 vaccine or a placebo.

This sequence joins TRBV21-1 and TRBJ1-1; no check of the table's D call, TRBD1, against the DNA was made. TRBV21-1 is flagged as a pseudogene. There are 12 residues in the CDR3. In DNA, the CDR3 is TGTGCCAGCAGGGGACAGGGGGCGCAAGCTTTCTTT. Its translation is CASRGQGAQAFF.

The V and J genes are TRBV5-1 and TRBJ1-2; D remains ambiguous. From germline, CDR1 is SGHRS and CDR2 YFSETQ. Trimming left V 0 bases short and J 5 bases short, with 23 bases between. This CDR3 comprises 18 residues. The CDR3 is CASSLDGIGTVDAYGYTF. The CDR3 DNA sequence: TGCGCCAGCAGCTTGGATGGTATTGGAACAGTGGACGCTTATGGCTACACCTTC.

The chain has TRBV5-6 and TRBJ2-3, with D perhaps TRBD1 (5 bases). V was trimmed by 3 bases and J by 4 bases, leaving 12 bases between them. The CDR3 consists of 14 residues. The germline V gene encodes CDR1 SGHDT and CDR2 YYEEEE. The CDR3 protein is CASSSVDSADTQYF. Here the CDR3 DNA reads TGTGCCAGCAGCTCCGTCGACAGTGCAGATACGCAGTATTTT. Filled out from reference TRBV5-6 and TRBJ2-3, the complete variable domain reads DAGVTQSPTHLIKTRGQQVTLRCSPKSGHDTVSWYQQALGQGPQFIFQYYEEEERQRGNFPDRFSGHQFPNYSSELNVNALLLGDSALYLCASSSVDSADTQYFGPGTRLTVL.

Written as DNA, the CDR3 is TGTGCCAGCAGCGAGGGGGGACTGATTAATGAAAAACTGTTTTTT. Translating it yields CASSEGGLINEKLFF. The chain joins TRBV9 to TRBJ1-4, with D tentatively TRBD1 (6 bases). Germline V gene data show CDR1 as SGDLS and CDR2 as YYNGEE. CDR3 size: 15 residues. Trimming left V 3 bases short and J 4 bases short, with 13 bases between.

The chain recombines TRBV5-1 with TRBJ2-3; 10 nucleotides match TRBD2. CDR1 SGHRS and CDR2 YFSETQ come from the germline V gene. Losses at the gene ends were 7 bases for V and 2 bases for J; bases not matched to a gene: 10. This CDR3 is 16 amino acids long. The CDR3, as DNA: TGCGCCAGCCAGGCCCTTAGCGGGGGGCTCACAGATACGCAGTATTTT. This sequence encodes CASQALSGGLTDTQYF.

The V gene is TRBV6-6, the J gene TRBJ2-1; 13 bases agree with TRBD2. Germline-derived CDR1 and CDR2 are MNHNY and SVGAGI (reference sequence). V was clipped by 6 bases and J by 8 bases; unmatched bases: 10. This CDR3 has 16 residues. In DNA, the CDR3 is TGTGCCAGCAGACTCGCCGGGACTAGCGGGATCGATGAGCAGTTCTTC. Translated: CASRLAGTSGIDEQFF.

The gene calls are TRBV5-5 and TRBJ1-4, with TRBD1 matching over 7 bases. The junction had 3 bases not matched to a gene; V was cut back by 0 bases and J by 7 bases. The germline V gene has CDR1 SGHKS and CDR2 YYEKEE (reference sequence). The CDR3 covers 14 residues. The CDR3 sequence is CASSLGQGREKLFF. The CDR3 DNA is TGTGCCAGCAGCTTGGGACAGGGACGTGAAAAACTGTTTTTT.

The chain has TRBV11-2 and TRBJ1-2, with TRBD1 matching over 10 bases. Trimming at V came to 3 bases and at J to 7 bases, leaving 8 bases not matched to a gene. CDR1 is SGHAT, CDR2 FQNNGV, per germline. This CDR3 has 15 residues. The CDR3 DNA sequence: TGTGCCAGCAGCTTGGGACAGGGGACGTTTGGTGGCTACACCTTC. Protein sequence: CASSLGQGTFGGYTF.

The chain has TRBV3-1 (or the pseudogene TRBV3-2) and TRBJ2-1, with D tentatively TRBD2 (5 bases). There are 12 residues in the CDR3. V lost 1 base and J 8 bases, leaving 6 bases between the germline ends. Germline V CDR1 and CDR2: LGHDT, YNNKEL (reference sequence). In nucleotides, the CDR3 is TGTGCCAGCAGCCAAGGGGGAGATGAGCAGTTCTTC. It yields the protein CASSQGGDEQFF.

The table lists this clone with a count of one. The CDR3 bases are TGCGCCAGCAGCCAAGATTTCAGGGCTCGGGACACTGAAGCTTTCTTT. As protein: CASSQDFRARDTEAFF. The V call is TRBV4-3, the J call TRBJ1-1; D might be TRBD1 (5 bases). From germline, CDR1 is LGHNA and CDR2 YSLEER. Trimming stripped 0 bases from V and 3 bases from J, with 14 bases between. The CDR3 has 16 amino acids.

The V and J genes are TRBV15 and TRBJ1-1, with no clear D. The germline gives CDR1 LNHNV, CDR2 YYDKDF (reference sequence). Trimming pared 0 bases from V and 1 base from J, leaving 15 bases between. This CDR3 is 17 amino acids long. CDR3 amino acids: CATSRDLVVLTNTEAFF. CDR3 in DNA: TGTGCCACCAGCAGAGATCTGGTGGTACTCACGAACACTGAAGCTTTCTTT.

The table lists this clone with a count of one. The chain carries TRBV11-2 and TRBJ1-2; D uncertain. The CDR3 loop spans 13 amino acids. The germline V gene has CDR1 SGHAT and CDR2 FQNNGV. V lost 5 bases, J lost 8 bases, and 15 bases lay in between. The CDR3 region is CASSVYREPGYTF. In DNA, the CDR3 is TGTGCCAGCAGCGTCTACCGGGAGCCGGGCTACACCTTC.

This sequence joins TRBV6-5 and TRBJ1-5, with D hard to call. The germline V and J ends were trimmed by 5 bases and 6 bases, with 5 bases remaining between them. The germline gives CDR1 MNHEY, CDR2 SVGAGI. The CDR3 runs 11 residues. The CDR3 reads CASSLTQPQHF. DNA of the CDR3: TGTGCCAGCAGTCTCACTCAGCCCCAGCATTTT.

The rearrangement uses TRBV6-5 and TRBJ2-1; TRBD1 might be the D (6 bases). The CDR3 loop spans 13 amino acids. V was clipped by 7 bases and J by 6 bases, with 13 bases between them. From germline, CDR1 is MNHEY and CDR2 SVGAGI. CDR3 nucleotides: TGTGCCAGCATAGGTCTAGGGGGCAATGAGCAGTTCTTC. The encoded protein is CASIGLGGNEQFF.

V and J are TRBV12-3 or TRBV12-4 and TRBJ1-2; a possible D gene is TRBD1 (5 bases). Between the trimmed V and J ends, which lost 6 bases and 3 bases, there was a span of 11 bases. The CDR3 has 13 amino acids. CDR3 DNA: TGTGCCAGCAGGTTATTGGGGGACTATGGCTACACCTTC. Its translation is CASRLLGDYGYTF.